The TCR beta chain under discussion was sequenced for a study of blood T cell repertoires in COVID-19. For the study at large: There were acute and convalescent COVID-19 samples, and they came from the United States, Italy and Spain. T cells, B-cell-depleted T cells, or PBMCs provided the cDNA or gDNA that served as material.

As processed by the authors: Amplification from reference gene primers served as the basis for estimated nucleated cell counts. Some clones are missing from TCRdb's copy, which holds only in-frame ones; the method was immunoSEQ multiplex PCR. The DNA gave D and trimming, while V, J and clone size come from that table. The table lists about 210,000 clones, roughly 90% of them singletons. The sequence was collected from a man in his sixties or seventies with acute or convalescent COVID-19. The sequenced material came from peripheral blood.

CDR3: CASRNGDAYEQYF. In nucleotides, the CDR3 is TGTGCCAGCAGAAACGGGGATGCCTACGAGCAGTACTTC. V gene TRBV6-6 combines with J gene TRBJ2-7; possibly TRBD2 for D (5 bases). Germline V gene sequence: CDR1 MNHNY, CDR2 SVGAGI (reference sequence). This CDR3 region has 13 residues. Between the trimmed V and J ends, which lost 6 bases and 2 bases, there was a span of 11 bases.